The 19 T cell receptor beta chains given below trace back to one sample, sequenced in a study of shared clonotypes between healthy human individuals. The protocol was immunoSEQ multiplex PCR, while the TCRdb copy is restricted to in-frame clones and leaves out a portion. The table shows a few million clones, with 90% to 95% occurring only once. Sequencing was performed on naive CD4+ T cells sorted from blood. The subset is: CD45RA+ positively selected. The receptors were gathered from a young man in good health.

The V call is TRBV6-6, the J call TRBJ2-5; D ambiguous. The germline CDR1 and CDR2 sequences are MNHNY and SVGAGI (reference sequence). With 7 bases removed from V and 5 bases from J, the gap between germline ends came to 14 bases. The CDR3 length is 13 residues. The CDR3 DNA follows: TGTGCCAGCACCGCTCAGGCGGCGGAGACCCAGTACTTC. This codes for CASTAQAAETQYF.

The chain recombines TRBV5-1 with TRBJ2-1; D might be TRBD2 (5 bases). Germline V gene data show CDR1 as SGHRS and CDR2 as YFSETQ. This CDR3 is 13 amino acids long. V was clipped by 7 bases and J by 3 bases, with 11 bases between them. CDR3 residues: CASAVGVYNEQFF. CDR3 bases: TGCGCCAGCGCTGTCGGGGTCTACAATGAGCAGTTCTTC.

The chain combines TRBV18 with TRBJ2-5, with a weak D call TRBD2 (5 bases). Trimming pared 6 bases from V and 5 bases from J, leaving 10 bases between. The CDR3 is made up of 12 amino acids. Germline CDR1 and CDR2: KGHSH and LQKENI. Here the CDR3 DNA reads TGTGCCAGCTCGGAGCAGCGGGAGACCCAGTACTTC. Residues: CASSEQRETQYF.

The V call is TRBV30, the J call TRBJ2-5, with 13 bases that match TRBD2. Germline-derived CDR1 and CDR2 are GTSNPN and SVGIG (reference sequence). After removal of 4 bases from V and 4 bases from J, the junction contained 3 bases not matched to a gene. CDR3 length equals 14 residues. The DNA for the CDR3 is TGTGCCTGGACCCGACTAGCGGGGGGAGAGACCCAGTACTTC. Translating it yields CAWTRLAGGETQYF.

The V and J genes are TRBV5-6 and TRBJ1-2; possibly TRBD1 for D (5 bases). Germline CDR1 is SGHDT and CDR2 is YYEEEE. Deletions cut 4 bases from V and 1 base from J, with 17 bases between. CDR3 length: 16 amino acids. The CDR3 nucleotides read TGTGCCAGCAGCAATAAGGGACGGAACTATAACTATGGCTACACCTTC. Translated, it gives CASSNKGRNYNYGYTF. Together with reference TRBV5-6 and TRBJ1-2, the CDR3 gives the full variable domain: DAGVTQSPTHLIKTRGQQVTLRCSPKSGHDTVSWYQQALGQGPQFIFQYYEEEERQRGNFPDRFSGHQFPNYSSELNVNALLLGDSALYLCASSNKGRNYNYGYTFGSGTRLTVV.

The chain couples TRBV19 to TRBJ1-5, with D uncertain. Germline V gives CDR1 LNHDA, CDR2 SQIVND (reference sequence). The CDR3 consists of 13 residues. The germline V and J ends were trimmed by 3 bases and 11 bases, with 14 bases remaining between them. In nucleotides, the CDR3 is TGTGCCAGTAGTATGTCCAGGATCTTGACCCAGCATTTT. This encodes CASSMSRILTQHF.

The chain has TRBV30 and TRBJ2-3, with 9 bases lining up with TRBD2. The CDR3 covers 14 residues. Germline trimming cut 5 bases from V and 0 bases from J; bases unmatched to any gene: 3. The germline CDR1 and CDR2 sequences are GTSNPN and SVGIG (reference sequence). Here the CDR3 reads CAWDSGGSTDTQYF. The CDR3 DNA is TGTGCCTGGGATAGCGGGGGTAGCACAGATACGCAGTATTTT.

The chain has TRBV27 and TRBJ1-1; no clear D. Germline values: CDR1 MNHEY, CDR2 SMNVEV (reference sequence). The CDR3 runs 13 residues. Trimming shortened V by 2 bases and J by 1 base, and 5 bases separated the two germline ends. The DNA for the CDR3 is TGTGCCAGCAGTTTAAATCCGAACACTGAAGCTTTCTTT. It is translated as CASSLNPNTEAFF.

The chain combines TRBV10-2 with TRBJ2-1; the match to TRBD2 covers 11 bases. Germline-derived CDR1 and CDR2 are WSHSY and SAAADI. V shed 2 bases, J shed 1 base, and the junction held 4 bases outside the gene matches. The CDR3 loop spans 17 amino acids. In nucleotides, the CDR3 is TGCGCCAGCAGTGAGGTGTCTAGCGGGAGGTCCTACAATGAGCAGTTCTTC. It encodes CASSEVSSGRSYNEQFF.

The chain employs TRBV19 and TRBJ1-2, with D uncertain. CDR1 and CDR2 (germline): LNHDA, SQIVND (reference sequence). Trimming removed 1 base from V and 2 bases from J, with 5 bases in between. The CDR3 is 13 residues long. The CDR3 loop reads CASSIGSNYGYTF. The CDR3 DNA reads as TGTGCCAGTAGTATAGGAAGCAACTATGGCTACACCTTC.

The chain employs TRBV5-1 and TRBJ2-1; possible D gene TRBD1, 6 bases. Trimming cost V 4 bases and J 6 bases, with 20 bases left between them. Germline assignment: CDR1 SGHRS and CDR2 YFSETQ. The CDR3 consists of 16 residues. The CDR3 DNA follows: TGCGCCAGCAGCCCCCGGACAGCCACTACAGTCAATGAGCAGTTCTTC. It yields the protein CASSPRTATTVNEQFF. The full variable domain, rest sourced from reference TRBV5-1 and TRBJ2-1, is KAGVTQTPRYLIKTRGQQVTLSCSPISGHRSVSWYQQTPGQGLQFLFEYFSETQRNKGNFPGRFSGRQFSNSRSEMNVSTLELGDSALYLCASSPRTATTVNEQFFGPGTRLTVL.

The CDR3 DNA follows: TGTGCCAGCAGCTCCTGGGGTAGCAATCAGCCCCAGCATTTT. Residues: CASSSWGSNQPQHF. The V gene is TRBV11-2, the J gene TRBJ1-5; D is ambiguous. The CDR3 has 14 amino acids. V lost 4 bases and J 0 bases, leaving 7 bases between the germline ends. Germline V gene data show CDR1 as SGHAT and CDR2 as FQNNGV.

Points on this clone: The identical CDR3 is also encoded by other nucleotide sequences in the sample. J is TRBJ1-4 and V is TRBV5-1; 10 bases agree with TRBD1. CDR1 is SGHRS and CDR2 is YFSETQ in the germline V gene. CDR3 length equals 14 residues. V lost 4 bases, J lost 6 bases, and 3 bases stayed unmatched. The CDR3: CASSSGQGDEKLFF. The CDR3 DNA follows: TGCGCCAGCAGCAGCGGACAGGGGGATGAAAAACTGTTTTTT.

V gene TRBV6-5 combines with J gene TRBJ2-1; D ambiguous. The V gene's germline CDR1 is MNHEY and CDR2 SVGAGI. The ends were cut back, 0 bases at V and 12 bases at J, with 15 bases in the middle. The CDR3 runs to 14 residues. This CDR3 is CASSYSFGSAGQFF. In DNA form, the CDR3 reads TGTGCCAGCAGTTACTCGTTCGGGTCTGCCGGGCAGTTCTTC.

The chain couples TRBV2 to TRBJ1-3; 9 bases match TRBD1. The CDR3 runs 19 residues. V was pared by 8 bases and J by 1 base, with 18 bases of the junction left unmatched. The germline V gene encodes CDR1 SNHLY and CDR2 FYNNEI. CDR3 DNA: TGTGCCAGCGCTCCGGACAGGGGATGGGGTGGGGTATCTGGAAACACCATATATTTT. It codes for CASAPDRGWGGVSGNTIYF.

The V call is TRBV6-6, the J call TRBJ1-2; D call uncertain. The CDR3 is made up of 11 amino acids. V was pared by 5 bases and J by 8 bases, with 9 bases between. Germline loops: CDR1 MNHNY, CDR2 SVGAGI (reference sequence). CDR3 amino acids: CASSPDEGYTF. CDR3 DNA: TGTGCCAGCAGTCCAGACGAGGGCTACACCTTC.

A remark on this clone: Other DNA sequences in this specimen translate into the identical CDR3. The chain has TRBV2 and TRBJ1-1, with D possibly being TRBD1 (6 bases). The CDR3 is 15 amino acids. Germline V gene data show CDR1 as SNHLY and CDR2 as FYNNEI. V lost 4 bases to trimming and J lost 0 bases, with 12 bases between them. DNA of the CDR3: TGTGCCAGCAGTGGAGGGGGGACATTGAACACTGAAGCTTTCTTT. Translated: CASSGGGTLNTEAFF.

The V gene is TRBV7-2, the J gene TRBJ2-2; no definite D call. Germline V lookup: CDR1 SGHTA, CDR2 FQGNSA. This CDR3 comprises 13 residues. Between the trimmed V and J ends, which lost 6 bases and 4 bases, there was a span of 9 bases. The CDR3 DNA is TGTGCCAGCAGTCCCAGAGTCACCGGGGAGCTGTTTTTT. It is translated as CASSPRVTGELFF.

Details on this clone: This same CDR3 is encoded by further DNA sequences in the sample. This chain joins TRBV5-1 and TRBJ2-7; D is possibly TRBD1 (5 bases). V lost 2 bases and J lost 0, with 6 bases in between. CDR1 is SGHRS and CDR2 is YFSETQ in the germline V gene. The CDR3 is 13 amino acids. The DNA for the CDR3 is TGCGCCAGCAGCTTAACAGGCTCCTACGAGCAGTACTTC. This sequence encodes CASSLTGSYEQYF.